This T cell receptor (beta chain) was found in a study of OX40 agonist ivuxolimab in advanced cancers. Overall study findings and caveats: Determination of antigen specificity was not performed for the expanded peripheral T cells.

Sequenced by immunoSEQ multiplex PCR; TCRdb stores in-frame clones only, minus some. The table includes about 27,000 clones, about nine tenths detected once. Germline CDR1 LGHNA, CDR2 YSLEER. The ends lost 2 bases at V and 5 bases at J; junction bases unmatched: 10. The CDR3 spans 17 residues. Researchers took blood at baseline, on cycle 4 day 1, and on cycle 7 day 1. On this clone: Its target is unknown.

This chain connects TRBV4-3 to TRBJ2-3; 10 nucleotides agree with TRBD2. This clonotype originated in an adult with an advanced solid tumor such as melanoma, head and neck, liver or kidney cancer. This sample comprised CD4+ or CD8+ T cells sorted from blood, obtained in a trial of the OX40 agonist ivuxolimab. The CDR3 nucleotides are TGCGCCAGCAGCCAAACAGCGGGGGGGCCTCGTGGAGATACGCAGTATTTT. Translation gives CASSQTAGGPRGDTQYF.